This TCR beta chain was captured by sequencing in a study of CD8 T cells in Susac syndrome. The study's findings and limits: The authors acknowledged that the study's TCR sequencing and HLA analysis involved relatively few individuals.

The authors reverse transcribed roughly 0.5 to 1 ug RNA with random hexamers. Across 54 Vbeta and 13 Jbeta, TCR beta CDR3 was amplified with immunoSEQ multiplex PCR. TCRdb re-derived calls from the immunoSEQ multiplex PCR reads in MiXCR, one entry per CDR3 protein. The table records approximately 180,000 distinct CDR3 sequences, more than 85% of them present only once. The CDR3 spans 18 residues. V was pared by 0 bases and J by 0 bases, with 6 bases of the junction left unmatched. The germline V gene encodes CDR1 SGDLS and CDR2 YYNGEE. Concerning this clonotype itself: What it binds is not known.

Under recently defined diagnostic criteria, the patients with Susac syndrome qualified as having definite or probable disease. Negative isolation was used for CD8+ and CD4+ T cells, and FACS enrichment was applied to TEMRA cells. Sequencing input: CD4+ T cells from PBMCs. The TCR was taken from a human donor with Susac syndrome. The chain links TRBV9 to TRBJ2-6, with 7 positions matching TRBD1. The CDR3 is CASSVVGGAFSGANVLTF. The DNA for the CDR3 is TGTGCCAGCAGCGTAGTAGGGGGCGCCTTCTCTGGGGCCAACGTCCTGACTTTC.